Listed below are T cell receptor beta chains from one sample, sequenced in a study of patients and donors after allogeneic stem cell transplantation. TCRdb used MiXCR to reprocess the RT-PCR reads, holding one entry per CDR3 protein. The sample includes fewer than 200,000 distinct CDR3 sequences, around 30% of them seen just once. Sequenced material: blood, either unsorted or a sorted T cell fraction (not recorded which). These receptors came from a human donor who was either an allogeneic HSCT recipient or a stem cell or donor lymphocyte infusion donor (not recorded which). It is not recorded whose cells these are; they may come from a transplant donor. CDR3s include the opening cysteine and the closing phenylalanine or tryptophan. Each record gives: clone size, D gene, V gene, J gene, CDR3 DNA, CDR3 protein. The D gene is left open where the match is weak. Clone size is stated in some rows and not others, as once, few, many or a class when expanded.

size: -; D: -; V: TRBV29-1; J: TRBJ2-3; DNA: TGCAGCGTTGGGACGAAACACACAGATACGCAGTATTTT; CDR3: CSVGTKHTDTQYF
size: many; D: -; V: TRBV4-2; J: TRBJ1-2; DNA: TGTGCCAGCAGCCAAGAGGGGAGCCGTGGCTACACCTTC; CDR3: CASSQEGSRGYTF
size: -; D: -; V: TRBV5-1; J: TRBJ2-2; DNA: TGCGCCAGCAGCTTGGTGACAGCGCGTATAAACACCGGGGAGCTGTTTTTT; CDR3: CASSLVTARINTGELFF
size: -; D: TRBD2; V: TRBV5-4; J: TRBJ2-7; DNA: TGTGCCAGCAGCCGGCCACATGGGGAGGGTGAGCAGTACTTC; CDR3: CASSRPHGEGEQYF
size: many; D: -; V: TRBV7-6; J: TRBJ1-2; DNA: TGTGCCAGCAGCCTCGGGCGTCGCTATGGCTACACCTTC; CDR3: CASSLGRRYGYTF
size: -; D: -; V: TRBV20-1; J: TRBJ1-1; DNA: TGCAGTGCTAGAGGTCAGATGAACACTGAAGCTTTCTTT; CDR3: CSARGQMNTEAFF
size: few; D: TRBD1; V: TRBV4-2; J: TRBJ2-7; DNA: TGTGCCAGCAGCCAAGGGGACAGGCCCTACGAGCAGTACTTC; CDR3: CASSQGDRPYEQYF
size: -; D: -; V: TRBV30; J: TRBJ1-4; DNA: TGTGCCTGGAGTGGGGTCGGGGAAAAACTGTTTTTT; CDR3: CAWSGVGEKLFF
size: -; D: -; V: TRBV7-2; J: TRBJ1-3; DNA: TGTGCCAGCAGGCAGGCGAGCTCTGGAAACACCATATATTTT; CDR3: CASRQASSGNTIYF
size: few; D: -; V: TRBV14; J: TRBJ2-5; DNA: TGTGCCAGCAGCCAAGAAGAATCGGAGGTTTGCGGGATAAGTGGGTACTTC; CDR3: CASSQEESEVCGISGYF
size: -; D: -; V: TRBV4-1; J: TRBJ1-1; DNA: TGCGCCAGCAGCCTTACAGGGACCACTGAAGCTTTCTTT; CDR3: CASSLTGTTEAFF
size: many; D: TRBD2; V: TRBV20-1; J: TRBJ2-7; DNA: TGCAGTGCTAGAGAGACTAGCGGGAGGTACGAGCAGTACTTC; CDR3: CSARETSGRYEQYF